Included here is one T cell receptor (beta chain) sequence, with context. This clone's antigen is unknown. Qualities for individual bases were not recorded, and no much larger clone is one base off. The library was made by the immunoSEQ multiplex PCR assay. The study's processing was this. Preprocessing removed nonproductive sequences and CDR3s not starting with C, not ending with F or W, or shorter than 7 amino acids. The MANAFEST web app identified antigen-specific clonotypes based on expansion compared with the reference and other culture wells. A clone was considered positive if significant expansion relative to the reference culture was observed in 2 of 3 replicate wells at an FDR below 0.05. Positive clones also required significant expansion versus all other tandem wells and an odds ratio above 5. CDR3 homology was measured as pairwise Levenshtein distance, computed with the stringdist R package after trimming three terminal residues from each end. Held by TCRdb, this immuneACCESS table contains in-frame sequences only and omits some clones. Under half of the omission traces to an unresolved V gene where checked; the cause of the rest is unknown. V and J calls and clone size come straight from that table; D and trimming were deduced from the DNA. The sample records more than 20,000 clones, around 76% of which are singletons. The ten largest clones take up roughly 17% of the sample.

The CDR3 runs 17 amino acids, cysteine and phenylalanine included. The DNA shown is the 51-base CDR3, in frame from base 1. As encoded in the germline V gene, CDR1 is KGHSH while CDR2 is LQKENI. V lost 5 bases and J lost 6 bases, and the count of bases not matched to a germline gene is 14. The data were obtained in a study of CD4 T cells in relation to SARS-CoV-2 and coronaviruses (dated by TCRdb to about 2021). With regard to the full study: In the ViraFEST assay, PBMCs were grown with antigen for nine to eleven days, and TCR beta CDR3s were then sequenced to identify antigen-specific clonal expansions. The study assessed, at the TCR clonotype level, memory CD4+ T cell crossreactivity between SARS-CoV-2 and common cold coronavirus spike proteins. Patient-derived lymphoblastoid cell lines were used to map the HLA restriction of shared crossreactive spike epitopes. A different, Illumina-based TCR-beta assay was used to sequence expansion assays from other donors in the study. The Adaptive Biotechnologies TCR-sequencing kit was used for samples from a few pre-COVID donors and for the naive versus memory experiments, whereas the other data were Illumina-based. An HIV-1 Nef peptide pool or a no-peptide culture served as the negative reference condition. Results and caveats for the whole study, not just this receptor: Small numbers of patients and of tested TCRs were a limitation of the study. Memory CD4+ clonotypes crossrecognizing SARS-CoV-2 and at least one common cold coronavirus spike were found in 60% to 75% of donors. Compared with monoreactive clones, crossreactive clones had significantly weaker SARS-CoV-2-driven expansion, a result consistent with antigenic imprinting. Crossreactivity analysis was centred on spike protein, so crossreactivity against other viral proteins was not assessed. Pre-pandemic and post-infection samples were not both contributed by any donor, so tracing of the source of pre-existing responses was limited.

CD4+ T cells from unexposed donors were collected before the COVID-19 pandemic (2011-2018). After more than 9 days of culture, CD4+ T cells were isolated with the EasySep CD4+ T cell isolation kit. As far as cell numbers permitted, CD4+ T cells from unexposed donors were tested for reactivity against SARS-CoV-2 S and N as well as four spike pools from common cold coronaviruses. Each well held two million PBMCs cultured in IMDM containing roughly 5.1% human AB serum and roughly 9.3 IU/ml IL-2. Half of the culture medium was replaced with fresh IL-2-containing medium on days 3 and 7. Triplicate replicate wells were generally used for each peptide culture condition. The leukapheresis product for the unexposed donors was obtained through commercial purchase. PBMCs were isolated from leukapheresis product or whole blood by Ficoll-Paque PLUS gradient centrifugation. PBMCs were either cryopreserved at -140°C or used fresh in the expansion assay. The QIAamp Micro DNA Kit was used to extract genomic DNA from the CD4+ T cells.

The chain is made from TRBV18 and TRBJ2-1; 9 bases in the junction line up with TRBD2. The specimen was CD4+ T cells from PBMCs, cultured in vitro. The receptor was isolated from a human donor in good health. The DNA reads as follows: TGTGCCAGCTCAATCCAAATGACTAGCGGTATAGGCAATGAGCAGTTCTTC. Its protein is CASSIQMTSGIGNEQFF.